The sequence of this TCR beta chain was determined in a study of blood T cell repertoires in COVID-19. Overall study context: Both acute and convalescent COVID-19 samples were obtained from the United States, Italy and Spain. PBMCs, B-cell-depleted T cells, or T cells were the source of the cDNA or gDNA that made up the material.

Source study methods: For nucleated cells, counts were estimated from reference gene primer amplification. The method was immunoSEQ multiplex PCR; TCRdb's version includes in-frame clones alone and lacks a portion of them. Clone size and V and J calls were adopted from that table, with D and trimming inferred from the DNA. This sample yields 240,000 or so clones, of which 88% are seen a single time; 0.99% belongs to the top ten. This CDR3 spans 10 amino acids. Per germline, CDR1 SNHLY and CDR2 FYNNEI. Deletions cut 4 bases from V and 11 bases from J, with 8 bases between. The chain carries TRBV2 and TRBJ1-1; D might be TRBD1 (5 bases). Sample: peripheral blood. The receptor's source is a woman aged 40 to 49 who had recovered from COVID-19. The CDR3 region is CASSGGPAFF. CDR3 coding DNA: TGTGCCAGCAGTGGGGGCCCCGCTTTCTTT.